Here is one T cell receptor beta chain with its context. Its cognate antigen is unknown. The sample is drawn from a study of identifying expanded T cells in peripheral blood. Findings of the study overall: About 1.2 clones differed between technical replicates, versus about 15 and 19 over time. Variance in clone template counts between roughly two-week samples significantly increased with total template count across all healthy donors.

TCRdb's copy holds only in-frame clones and misses some; the assay was immunoSEQ multiplex PCR. The data contain 100,000 to 150,000 clones, 80% to 90% of them singletons. No infections or other immune events were documented during collection. The V end was cut by 2 bases, the J end by 8 bases, with 7 bases between. CDR1 and CDR2 (germline): LGHNT, FRNRAP. The CDR3 totals 12 residues. The sequenced material came from blood. The TCR comes from a person between 18 and 75 years old in good health. The rearrangement links TRBV12-5 to TRBJ2-1; tentatively, D is TRBD1 (5 bases). The CDR3 DNA is TGTGCTAGTGGTTTGCAGGGCGATGAGCAGTTCTTC. The encoded protein is CASGLQGDEQFF.